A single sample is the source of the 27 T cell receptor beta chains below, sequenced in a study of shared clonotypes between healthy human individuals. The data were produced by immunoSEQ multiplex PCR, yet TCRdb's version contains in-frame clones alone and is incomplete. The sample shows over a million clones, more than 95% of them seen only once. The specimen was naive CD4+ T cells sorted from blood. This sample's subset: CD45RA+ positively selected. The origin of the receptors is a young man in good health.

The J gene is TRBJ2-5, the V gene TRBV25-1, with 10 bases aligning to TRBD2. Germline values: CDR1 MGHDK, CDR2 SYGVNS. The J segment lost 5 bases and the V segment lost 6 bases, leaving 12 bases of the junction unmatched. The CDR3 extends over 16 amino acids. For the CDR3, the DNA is TGTGCCAGCAGGCCGACTAGCGGGCAAGGTGGGGAGACCCAGTACTTC. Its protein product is CASRPTSGQGGETQYF.

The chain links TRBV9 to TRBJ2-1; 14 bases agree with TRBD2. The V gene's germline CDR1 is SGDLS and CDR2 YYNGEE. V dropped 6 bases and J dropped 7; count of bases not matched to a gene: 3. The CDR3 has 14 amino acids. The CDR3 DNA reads TGTGCCAGCACCCGGACTAGCGGGAGGAATGAGCAGTTCTTC. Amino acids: CASTRTSGRNEQFF.

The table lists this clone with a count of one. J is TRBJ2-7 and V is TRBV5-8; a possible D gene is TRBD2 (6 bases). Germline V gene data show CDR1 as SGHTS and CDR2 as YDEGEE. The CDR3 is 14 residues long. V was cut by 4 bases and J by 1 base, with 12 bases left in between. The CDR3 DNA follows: TGTGCCAGCAGCCGAATGCGGGGATCCTACGAGCAGTACTTC. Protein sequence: CASSRMRGSYEQYF.

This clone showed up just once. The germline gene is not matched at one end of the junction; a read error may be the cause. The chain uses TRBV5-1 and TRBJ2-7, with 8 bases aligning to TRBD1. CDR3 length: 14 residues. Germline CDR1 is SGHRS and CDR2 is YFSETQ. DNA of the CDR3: TGCACCAGCACCGGAGGGACAGGAGTATACGAGCAGTACTTC. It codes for CTSTGGTGVYEQYF.

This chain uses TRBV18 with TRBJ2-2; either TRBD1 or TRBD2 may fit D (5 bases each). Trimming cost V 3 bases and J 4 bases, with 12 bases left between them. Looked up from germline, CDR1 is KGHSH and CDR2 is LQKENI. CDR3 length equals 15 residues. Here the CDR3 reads CASSPPRGVTGELFF. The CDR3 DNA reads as TGTGCCAGCTCACCCCCTAGAGGGGTCACCGGGGAGCTGTTTTTT.

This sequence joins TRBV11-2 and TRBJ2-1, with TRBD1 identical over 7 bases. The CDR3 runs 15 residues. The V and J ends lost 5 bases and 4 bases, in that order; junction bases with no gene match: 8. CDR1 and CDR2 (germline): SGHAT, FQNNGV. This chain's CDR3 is CASSHLQGVYNEQFF. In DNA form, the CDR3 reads TGTGCCAGCAGCCACCTCCAGGGGGTATACAATGAGCAGTTCTTC.

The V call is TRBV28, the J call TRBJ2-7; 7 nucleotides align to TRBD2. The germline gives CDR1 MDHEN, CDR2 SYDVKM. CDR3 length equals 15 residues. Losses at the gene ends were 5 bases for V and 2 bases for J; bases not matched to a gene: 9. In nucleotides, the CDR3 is TGTGCCAGCAGTCACGGGACTACACTCGCCTACGAGCAGTACTTC. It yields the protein CASSHGTTLAYEQYF. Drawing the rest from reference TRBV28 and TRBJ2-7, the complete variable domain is DVKVTQSSRYLVKRTGEKVFLECVQDMDHENMFWYRQDPGLGLRLIYFSYDVKMKEKGDIPEGYSVSREKKERFSLILESASTNQTSMYLCASSHGTTLAYEQYFGPGTRLTVT.

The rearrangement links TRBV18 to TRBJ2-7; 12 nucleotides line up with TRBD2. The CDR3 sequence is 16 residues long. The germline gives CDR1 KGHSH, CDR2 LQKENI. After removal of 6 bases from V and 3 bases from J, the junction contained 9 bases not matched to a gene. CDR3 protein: CASSPGLAGIGYEQYF. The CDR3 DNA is TGTGCCAGCTCCCCGGGACTAGCGGGCATTGGCTACGAGCAGTACTTC. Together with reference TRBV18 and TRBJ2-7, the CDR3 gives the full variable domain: NAGVMQNPRHLVRRRGQEARLRCSPMKGHSHVYWYRQLPEEGLKFMVYLQKENIIDESGMPKERFSAEFPKEGPSILRIQQVVRGDSAAYFCASSPGLAGIGYEQYFGPGTRLTVT.

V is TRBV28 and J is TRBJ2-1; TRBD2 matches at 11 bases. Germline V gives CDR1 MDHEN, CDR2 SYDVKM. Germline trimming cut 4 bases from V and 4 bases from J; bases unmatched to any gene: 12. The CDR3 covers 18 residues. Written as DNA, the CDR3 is TGTGCCAGCAGTTCCTTACTAGCGGGAGCCCAAGTATACAATGAGCAGTTCTTC. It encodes CASSSLLAGAQVYNEQFF.

CDR3 protein: CASSPPSSSEQYF. In DNA, the CDR3 is TGTGCCAGCTCACCACCGTCTAGCAGCGAGCAGTACTTC. The chain has TRBV18 and TRBJ2-7, with D perhaps matching TRBD2 (5 bases). There are 13 residues in the CDR3. The germline V gene has CDR1 KGHSH and CDR2 LQKENI. Trimming cost V 0 bases and J 6 bases, with 9 bases left between them.

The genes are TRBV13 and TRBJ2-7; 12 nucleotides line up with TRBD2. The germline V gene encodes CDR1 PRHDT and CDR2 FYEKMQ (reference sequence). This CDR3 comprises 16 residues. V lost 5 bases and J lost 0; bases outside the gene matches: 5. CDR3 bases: TGTGCCAGCAGCCAAGGACTAGCGGGATCCTCCTACGAGCAGTACTTC. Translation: CASSQGLAGSSYEQYF.

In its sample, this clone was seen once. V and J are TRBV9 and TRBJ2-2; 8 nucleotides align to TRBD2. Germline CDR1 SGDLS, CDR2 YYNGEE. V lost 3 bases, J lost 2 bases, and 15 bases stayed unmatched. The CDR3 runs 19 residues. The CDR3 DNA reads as TGTGCCAGCAGCGCCGGAGGCAGGGCGGGAGGACTAAACACCGGGGAGCTGTTTTTT. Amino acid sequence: CASSAGGRAGGLNTGELFF.

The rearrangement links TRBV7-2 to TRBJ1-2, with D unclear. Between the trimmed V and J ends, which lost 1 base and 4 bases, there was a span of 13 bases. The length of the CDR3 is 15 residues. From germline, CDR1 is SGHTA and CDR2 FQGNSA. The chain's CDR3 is CASSLEGGPTYGYTF. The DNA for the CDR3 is TGTGCCAGCAGCTTAGAGGGTGGCCCGACCTATGGCTACACCTTC.

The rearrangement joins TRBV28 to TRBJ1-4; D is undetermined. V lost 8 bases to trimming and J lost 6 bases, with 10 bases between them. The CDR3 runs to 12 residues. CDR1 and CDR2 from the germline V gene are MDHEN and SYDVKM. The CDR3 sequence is CASQWFDEKLFF. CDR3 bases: TGTGCCAGCCAATGGTTTGATGAAAAACTGTTTTTT. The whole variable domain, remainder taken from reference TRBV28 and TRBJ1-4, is DVKVTQSSRYLVKRTGEKVFLECVQDMDHENMFWYRQDPGLGLRLIYFSYDVKMKEKGDIPEGYSVSREKKERFSLILESASTNQTSMYLCASQWFDEKLFFGSGTQLSVL.

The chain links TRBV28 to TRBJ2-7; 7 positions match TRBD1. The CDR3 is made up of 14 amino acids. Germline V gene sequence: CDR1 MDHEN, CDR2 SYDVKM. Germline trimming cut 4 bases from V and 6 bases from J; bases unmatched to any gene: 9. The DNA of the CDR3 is TGTGCCAGCAGTTCGGGACAGCGGTCTCGCGAGCAGTACTTC. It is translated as CASSSGQRSREQYF.

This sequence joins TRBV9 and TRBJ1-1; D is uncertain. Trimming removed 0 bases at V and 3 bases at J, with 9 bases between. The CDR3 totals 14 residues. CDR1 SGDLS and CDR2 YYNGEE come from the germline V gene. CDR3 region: CASSVASRDTEAFF. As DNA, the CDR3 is TGTGCCAGCAGCGTAGCGAGTAGGGACACTGAAGCTTTCTTT.

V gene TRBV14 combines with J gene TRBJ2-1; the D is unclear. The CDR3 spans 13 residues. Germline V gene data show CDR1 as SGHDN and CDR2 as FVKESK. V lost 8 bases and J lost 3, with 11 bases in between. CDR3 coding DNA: TGTGCCAGCTCCCGGACCCTCTACAATGAGCAGTTCTTC. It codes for CASSRTLYNEQFF.

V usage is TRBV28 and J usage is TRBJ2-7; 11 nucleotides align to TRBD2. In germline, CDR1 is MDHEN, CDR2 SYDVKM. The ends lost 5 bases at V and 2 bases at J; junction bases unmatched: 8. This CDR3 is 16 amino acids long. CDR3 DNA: TGTGCCAGCAGTCTGGGGGGACTAGCGGTGACCTACGAGCAGTACTTC. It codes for CASSLGGLAVTYEQYF.

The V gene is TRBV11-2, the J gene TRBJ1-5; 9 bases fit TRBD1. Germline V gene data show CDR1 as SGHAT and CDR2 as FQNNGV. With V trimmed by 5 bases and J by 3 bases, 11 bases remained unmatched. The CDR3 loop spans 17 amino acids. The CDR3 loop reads CASSLGQGGRANQPQHF. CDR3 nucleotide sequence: TGTGCCAGCAGCCTGGGACAGGGAGGGCGCGCCAATCAGCCCCAGCATTTT.

The CDR3 DNA sequence: TGTGCCAGCAGCCTGGGACAGGGGTGGGCCCAAGAGACCCAGTACTTC. Amino acids: CASSLGQGWAQETQYF. V is TRBV5-6 and J is TRBJ2-5; the match to TRBD1 covers 10 bases. CDR3 length: 16 amino acids. The germline gives CDR1 SGHDT, CDR2 YYEEEE. After removal of 4 bases from V and 1 base from J, the junction contained 7 bases not matched to a gene.

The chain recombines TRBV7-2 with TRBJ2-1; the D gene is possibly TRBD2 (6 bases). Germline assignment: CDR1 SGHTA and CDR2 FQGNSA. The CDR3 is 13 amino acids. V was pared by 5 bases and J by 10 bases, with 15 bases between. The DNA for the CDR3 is TGTGCCAGCAGCCCCCACCGGGACTGGGAGCAGTTCTTC. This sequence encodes CASSPHRDWEQFF. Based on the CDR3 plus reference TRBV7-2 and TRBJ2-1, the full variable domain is GAGVSQSPSNKVTEKGKDVELRCDPISGHTALYWYRQSLGQGLEFLIYFQGNSAPDKSGLPSDRFSAERTGGSVSTLTIQRTQQEDSAVYLCASSPHRDWEQFFGPGTRLTVL.

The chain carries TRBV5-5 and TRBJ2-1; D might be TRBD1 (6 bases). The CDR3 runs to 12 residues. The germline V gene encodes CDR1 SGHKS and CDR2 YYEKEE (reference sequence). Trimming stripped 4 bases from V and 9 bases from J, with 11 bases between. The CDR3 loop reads CASSRDRSEQFF. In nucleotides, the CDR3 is TGTGCCAGCAGCCGTGACAGGAGTGAGCAGTTCTTC.

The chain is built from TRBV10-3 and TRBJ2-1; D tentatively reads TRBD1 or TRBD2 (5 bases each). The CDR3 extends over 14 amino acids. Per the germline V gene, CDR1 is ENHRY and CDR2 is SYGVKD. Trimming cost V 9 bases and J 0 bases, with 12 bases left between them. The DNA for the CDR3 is TGTGCCATTAGGGACGTCAGCTCCTACAATGAGCAGTTCTTC. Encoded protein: CAIRDVSSYNEQFF.

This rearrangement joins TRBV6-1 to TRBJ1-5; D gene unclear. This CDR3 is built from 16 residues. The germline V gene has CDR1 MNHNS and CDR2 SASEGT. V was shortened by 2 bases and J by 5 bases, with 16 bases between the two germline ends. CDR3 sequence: CASSEHFGRRDQPQHF. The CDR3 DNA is TGTGCCAGCAGTGAACACTTTGGCAGAAGGGATCAGCCCCAGCATTTT.

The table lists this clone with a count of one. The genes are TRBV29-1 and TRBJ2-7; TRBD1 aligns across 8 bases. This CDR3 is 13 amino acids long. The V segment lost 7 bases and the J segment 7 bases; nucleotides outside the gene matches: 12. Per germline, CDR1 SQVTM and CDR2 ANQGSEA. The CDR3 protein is CSARDRRGGEQYF. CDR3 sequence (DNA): TGCAGCGCCCGGGACAGGCGCGGAGGGGAGCAGTACTTC.

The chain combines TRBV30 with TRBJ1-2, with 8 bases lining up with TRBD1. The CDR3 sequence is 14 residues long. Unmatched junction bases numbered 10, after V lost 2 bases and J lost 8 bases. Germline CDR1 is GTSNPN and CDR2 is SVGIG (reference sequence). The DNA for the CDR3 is TGTGCCTGGAGTCAGGCCAGGGGGCCTTGGGGCTACACCTTC. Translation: CAWSQARGPWGYTF.

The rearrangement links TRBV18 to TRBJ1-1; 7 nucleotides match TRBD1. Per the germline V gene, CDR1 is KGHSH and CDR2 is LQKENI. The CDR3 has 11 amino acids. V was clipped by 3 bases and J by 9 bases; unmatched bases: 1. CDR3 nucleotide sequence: TGTGCCAGCTCACCGACAGGGAAAGCTTTCTTT. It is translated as CASSPTGKAFF.